This TCR beta chain emerged from a study of shared clonotypes between healthy human individuals. The data were produced by immunoSEQ multiplex PCR, yet TCRdb's version contains in-frame clones alone and is incomplete. The sample has hundreds of thousands of clones; around 77% are singletons. The CDR3 totals 15 residues. The germline CDR1 and CDR2 sequences are MDHEN and SYDVKM. V lost 4 bases and J lost 3; bases outside the gene matches: 6. The origin of this receptor is a woman aged 40-49 years in good health. Some clones in this sample may be carry-over from other donors' samples. V usage is TRBV28 and J usage is TRBJ2-7, with 10 bases matching TRBD1. Sequencing was carried out using PBMCs. This CDR3 reads CASSSGTGVGYEQYF. For the CDR3, the DNA is TGTGCCAGCAGTTCTGGGACAGGGGTTGGCTACGAGCAGTACTTC.